What follows is one T cell receptor (beta chain) and its context. Its antigen is undetermined. The sample originates from a study of blood T cells in healthy people across ages. Then a second PCR, running roughly 7 to 11 cycles, was carried out with a sample-barcoded 5' primer and a J-beta primer mix. Each CDR3 protein is one row after TCRdb ran MiXCR on the 5' RACE reads. The sample yields about 650,000 distinct CDR3 sequences, approximately 30% seen once. Overall study results and limits: Diversity estimates drawn from one million T cells were deemed underestimates. A roughly linear age-dependent decrease characterized TCR beta diversity per million T cells.

Roughly 9.2 milliliters of peripheral blood were drawn from each donor into EDTA-treated tubes. RNA extraction gave at least 5 micrograms of total RNA per sample. Germline V gene data show CDR1 as MNHNS and CDR2 as SASEGT. The CDR3 runs 13 residues. This chain joins TRBV6-1 and TRBJ2-5; D is uncertain. The tail of the sequence fits TRBJ2-4 better, so the J call may be wrong. This receptor was taken from a woman over 75 in good health. The source material was blood. The CDR3 nucleotides are TGTGCCAGCAGTGAAGGCCAGAAAAACATTCAGTACTTC. It encodes CASSEGQKNIQYF.